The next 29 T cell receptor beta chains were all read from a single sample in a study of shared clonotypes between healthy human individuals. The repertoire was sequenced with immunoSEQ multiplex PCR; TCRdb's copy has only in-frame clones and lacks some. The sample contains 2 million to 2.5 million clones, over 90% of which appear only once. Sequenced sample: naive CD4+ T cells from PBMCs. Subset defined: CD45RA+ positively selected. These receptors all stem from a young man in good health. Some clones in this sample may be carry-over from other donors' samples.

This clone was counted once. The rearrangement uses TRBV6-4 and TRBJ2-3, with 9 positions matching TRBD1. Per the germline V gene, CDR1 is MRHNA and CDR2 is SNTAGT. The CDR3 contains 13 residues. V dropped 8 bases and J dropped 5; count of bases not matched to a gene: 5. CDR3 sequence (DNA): TGTGCCAGCGCTAGGGACAGGGAAGATACGCAGTATTTT. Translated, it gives CASARDREDTQYF.

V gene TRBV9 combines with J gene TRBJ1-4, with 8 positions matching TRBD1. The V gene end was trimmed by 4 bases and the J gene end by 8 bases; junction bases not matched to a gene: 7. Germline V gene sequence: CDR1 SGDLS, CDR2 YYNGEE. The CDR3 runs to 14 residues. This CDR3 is CASSPDRVGEKLFF. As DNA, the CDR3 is TGTGCCAGCAGCCCGGACAGGGTGGGAGAAAAACTGTTTTTT.

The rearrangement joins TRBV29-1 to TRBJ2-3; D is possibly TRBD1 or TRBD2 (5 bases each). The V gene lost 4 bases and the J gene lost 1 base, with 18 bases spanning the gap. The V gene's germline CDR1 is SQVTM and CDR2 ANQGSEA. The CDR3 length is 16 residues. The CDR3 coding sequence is TGCAGCGTTGGAGGCTCGGGGCGGTTGGGCACAGATACGCAGTATTTT. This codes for CSVGGSGRLGTDTQYF.

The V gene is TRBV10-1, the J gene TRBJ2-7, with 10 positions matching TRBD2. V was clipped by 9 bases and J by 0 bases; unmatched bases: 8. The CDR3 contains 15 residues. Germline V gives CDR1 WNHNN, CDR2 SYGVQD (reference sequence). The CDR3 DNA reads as TGCGCCAGGATTAGCGGGAGGCTCGGCTCCTACGAGCAGTACTTC. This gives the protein CARISGRLGSYEQYF.

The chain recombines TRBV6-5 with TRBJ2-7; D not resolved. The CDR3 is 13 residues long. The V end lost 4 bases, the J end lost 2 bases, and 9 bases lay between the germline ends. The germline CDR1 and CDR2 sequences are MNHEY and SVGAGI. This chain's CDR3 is CASSLLAAYEQYF. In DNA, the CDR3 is TGTGCCAGCAGTTTACTCGCCGCCTACGAGCAGTACTTC.

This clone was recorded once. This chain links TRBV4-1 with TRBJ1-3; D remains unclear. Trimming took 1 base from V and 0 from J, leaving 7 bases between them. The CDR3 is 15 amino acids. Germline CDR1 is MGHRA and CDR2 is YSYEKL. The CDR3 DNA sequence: TGCGCCAGCAGCCAAGCGGGCGTCTCTGGAAACACCATATATTTT. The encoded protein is CASSQAGVSGNTIYF.

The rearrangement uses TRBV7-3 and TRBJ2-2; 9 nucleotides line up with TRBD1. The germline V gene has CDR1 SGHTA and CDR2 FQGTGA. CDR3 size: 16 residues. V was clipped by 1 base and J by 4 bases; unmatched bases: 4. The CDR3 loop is CASSLMGTGFTGELFF. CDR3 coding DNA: TGTGCCAGCAGCTTAATGGGGACAGGGTTCACCGGGGAGCTGTTTTTT.

Here the CDR3 reads CASSPPGPEQYF. Written as DNA, the CDR3 is TGTGCCAGCAGCCCCCCGGGACCGGAGCAGTACTTC. The V gene is TRBV9, the J gene TRBJ2-7; the D gene could be TRBD1 or TRBD2 (5 bases each). The germline V and J ends were trimmed by 4 bases and 7 bases, with 12 bases remaining between them. The CDR3 runs 12 residues. Germline V gene data show CDR1 as SGDLS and CDR2 as YYNGEE.

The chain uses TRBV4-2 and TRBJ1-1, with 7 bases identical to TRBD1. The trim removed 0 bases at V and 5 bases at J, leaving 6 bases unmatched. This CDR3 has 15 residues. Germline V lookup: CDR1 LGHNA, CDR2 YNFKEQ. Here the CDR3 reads CASSQDPAGGTEAFF. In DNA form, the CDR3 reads TGTGCCAGCAGCCAAGATCCGGCAGGGGGGACTGAAGCTTTCTTT.

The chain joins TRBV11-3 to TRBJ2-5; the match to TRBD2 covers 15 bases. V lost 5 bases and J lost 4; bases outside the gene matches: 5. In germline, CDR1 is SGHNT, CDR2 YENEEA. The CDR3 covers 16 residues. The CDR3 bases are TGTGCCAGCAGCACCGGACTAGCGGGAGGGCTAGAGACCCAGTACTTC. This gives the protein CASSTGLAGGLETQYF.

The CDR3 DNA is TGTGCCGGGGCTCCCCGGAGCCTCTCCTACGAGCAGTACTTC. Translated: CAGAPRSLSYEQYF. The rearrangement joins TRBV6-1 to TRBJ2-7; perhaps TRBD1 as D (5 bases). The CDR3 length is 14 residues. Trimming cost V 11 bases and J 0 bases, with 17 bases left between them. CDR1 and CDR2 from the germline V gene are MNHNS and SASEGT.

CDR3 protein: CASSLGTGDSGGELFF. In DNA, the CDR3 is TGCGCCAGCAGCTTGGGTACGGGGGATAGCGGCGGGGAGCTGTTTTTT. This chain connects TRBV5-1 to TRBJ2-2, with D maybe TRBD2 (6 bases). The CDR3 is made up of 16 amino acids. V was shortened by 0 bases and J by 7 bases, with 16 bases between the two germline ends. Germline values: CDR1 SGHRS, CDR2 YFSETQ.

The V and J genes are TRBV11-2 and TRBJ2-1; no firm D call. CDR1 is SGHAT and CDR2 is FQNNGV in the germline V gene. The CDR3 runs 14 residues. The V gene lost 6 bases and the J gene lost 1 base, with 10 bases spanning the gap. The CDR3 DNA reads TGTGCCAGCAGGGCACTAAGGTCCTACAATGAGCAGTTCTTC. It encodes CASRALRSYNEQFF.

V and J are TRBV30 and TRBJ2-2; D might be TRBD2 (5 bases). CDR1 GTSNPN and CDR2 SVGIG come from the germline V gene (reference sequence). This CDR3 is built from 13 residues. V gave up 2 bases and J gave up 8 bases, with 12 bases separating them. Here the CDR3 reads CAWSSAGLGELFF. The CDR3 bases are TGTGCCTGGAGTTCGGCGGGCTTGGGGGAGCTGTTTTTT.

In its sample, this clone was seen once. Written as DNA, the CDR3 is TGTGCCAGCTCAATACTTCAGCAGGGGGCTGGACAGCCCCAGCATTTT. The encoded protein is CASSILQQGAGQPQHF. The J gene is TRBJ1-5, the V gene TRBV18; 8 nucleotides line up with TRBD1. The CDR3 loop spans 16 amino acids. V lost 5 bases, J lost 7 bases, and 13 bases stayed unmatched. The germline V gene has CDR1 KGHSH and CDR2 LQKENI.

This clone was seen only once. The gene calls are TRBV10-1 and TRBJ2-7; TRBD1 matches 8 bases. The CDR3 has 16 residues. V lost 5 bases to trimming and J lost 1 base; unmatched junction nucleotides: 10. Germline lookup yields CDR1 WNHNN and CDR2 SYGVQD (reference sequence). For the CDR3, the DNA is TGCGCCAGCAGTCTCTTTTCTTGGGACAGGTCCTACGAGCAGTACTTC. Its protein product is CASSLFSWDRSYEQYF.

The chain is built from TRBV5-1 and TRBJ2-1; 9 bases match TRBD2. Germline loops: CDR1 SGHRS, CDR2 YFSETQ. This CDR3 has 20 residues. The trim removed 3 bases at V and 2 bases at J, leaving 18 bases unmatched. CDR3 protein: CASSSKRWSPSGTAYNEQFF. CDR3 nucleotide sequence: TGCGCCAGCAGCTCAAAACGGTGGTCCCCTAGCGGGACCGCCTACAATGAGCAGTTCTTC.

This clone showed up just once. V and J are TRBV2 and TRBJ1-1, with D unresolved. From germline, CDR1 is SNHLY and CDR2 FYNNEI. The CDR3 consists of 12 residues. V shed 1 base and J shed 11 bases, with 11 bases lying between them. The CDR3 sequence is CASSEGPGRAFF. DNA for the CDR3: TGTGCCAGCAGTGAAGGCCCCGGCCGCGCTTTCTTT.

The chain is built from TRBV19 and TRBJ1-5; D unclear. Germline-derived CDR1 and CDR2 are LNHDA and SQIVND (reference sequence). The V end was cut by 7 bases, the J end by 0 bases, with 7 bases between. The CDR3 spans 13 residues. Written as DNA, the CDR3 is TGTGCCAGTAATAAGTATAGCAATCAGCCCCAGCATTTT. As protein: CASNKYSNQPQHF.

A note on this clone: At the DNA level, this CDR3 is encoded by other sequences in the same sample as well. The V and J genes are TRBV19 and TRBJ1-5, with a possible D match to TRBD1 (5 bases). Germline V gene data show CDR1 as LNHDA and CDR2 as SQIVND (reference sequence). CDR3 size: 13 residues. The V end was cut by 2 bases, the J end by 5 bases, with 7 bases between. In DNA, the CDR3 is TGTGCCAGTAGTATAAGCAGGGATCAGCCCCAGCATTTT. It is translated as CASSISRDQPQHF.

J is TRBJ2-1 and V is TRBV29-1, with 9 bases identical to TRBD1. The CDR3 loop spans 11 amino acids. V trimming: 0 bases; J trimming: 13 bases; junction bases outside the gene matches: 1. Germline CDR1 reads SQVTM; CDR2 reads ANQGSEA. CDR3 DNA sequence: TGCAGCGTTGAAGAGGGACAGGGTCAGTTCTTC. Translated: CSVEEGQGQFF.

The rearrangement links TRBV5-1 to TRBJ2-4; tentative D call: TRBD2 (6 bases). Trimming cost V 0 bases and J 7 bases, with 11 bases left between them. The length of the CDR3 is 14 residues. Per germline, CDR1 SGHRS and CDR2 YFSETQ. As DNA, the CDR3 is TGCGCCAGCAGCTTGGGCGGGATGGATAACATTCAGTACTTC. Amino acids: CASSLGGMDNIQYF.

The CDR3 loop reads CASSARVEGEQYF. The CDR3 nucleotides are TGTGCCAGCAGTGCTAGGGTTGAGGGGGAGCAGTACTTC. The chain is built from TRBV2 and TRBJ2-7; D may correspond to TRBD1 or TRBD2 (5 bases each). The CDR3 is 13 residues long. Trimming left V 4 bases short and J 7 bases short, with 14 bases between. Germline-derived CDR1 and CDR2 are SNHLY and FYNNEI.

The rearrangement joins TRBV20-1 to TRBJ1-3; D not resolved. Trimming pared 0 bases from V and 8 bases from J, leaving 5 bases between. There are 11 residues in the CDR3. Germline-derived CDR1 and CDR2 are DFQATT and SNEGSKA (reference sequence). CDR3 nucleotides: TGCAGTGCTAGAGATTCATACACCATATATTTT. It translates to CSARDSYTIYF.

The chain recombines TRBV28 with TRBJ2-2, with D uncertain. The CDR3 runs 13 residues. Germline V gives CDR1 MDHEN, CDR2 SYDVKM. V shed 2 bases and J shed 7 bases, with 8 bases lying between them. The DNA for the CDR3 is TGTGCCAGCAGTTTAAGGATGAGCGGGGAGCTGTTTTTT. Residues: CASSLRMSGELFF. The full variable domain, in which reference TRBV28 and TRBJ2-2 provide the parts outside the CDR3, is DVKVTQSSRYLVKRTGEKVFLECVQDMDHENMFWYRQDPGLGLRLIYFSYDVKMKEKGDIPEGYSVSREKKERFSLILESASTNQTSMYLCASSLRMSGELFFGEGSRLTVL.

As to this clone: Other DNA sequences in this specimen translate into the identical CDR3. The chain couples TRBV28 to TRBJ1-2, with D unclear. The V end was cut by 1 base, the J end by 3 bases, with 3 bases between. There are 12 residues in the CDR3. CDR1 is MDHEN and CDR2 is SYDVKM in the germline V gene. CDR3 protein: CASSLSHYGYTF. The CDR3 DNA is TGTGCCAGCAGTTTATCGCACTATGGCTACACCTTC.

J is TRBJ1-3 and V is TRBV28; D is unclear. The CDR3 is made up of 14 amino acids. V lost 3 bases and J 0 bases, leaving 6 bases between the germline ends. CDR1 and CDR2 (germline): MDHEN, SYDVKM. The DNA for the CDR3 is TGTGCCAGCAGTTTTCCGAGCTCTGGAAACACCATATATTTT. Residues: CASSFPSSGNTIYF.

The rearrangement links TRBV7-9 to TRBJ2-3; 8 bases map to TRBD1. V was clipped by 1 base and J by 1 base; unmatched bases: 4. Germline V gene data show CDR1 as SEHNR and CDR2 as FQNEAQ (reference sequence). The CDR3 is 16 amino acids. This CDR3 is CASSLGWGQGTDTQYF. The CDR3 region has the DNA TGTGCCAGCAGCTTAGGCTGGGGACAGGGCACAGATACGCAGTATTTT.

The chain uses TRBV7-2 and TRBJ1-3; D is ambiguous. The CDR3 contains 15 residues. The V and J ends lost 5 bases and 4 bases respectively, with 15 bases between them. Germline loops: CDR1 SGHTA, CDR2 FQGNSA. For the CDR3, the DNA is TGTGCCAGCAGCGACAAAAGGACGTCCGGAAACACCATATATTTT. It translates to CASSDKRTSGNTIYF.